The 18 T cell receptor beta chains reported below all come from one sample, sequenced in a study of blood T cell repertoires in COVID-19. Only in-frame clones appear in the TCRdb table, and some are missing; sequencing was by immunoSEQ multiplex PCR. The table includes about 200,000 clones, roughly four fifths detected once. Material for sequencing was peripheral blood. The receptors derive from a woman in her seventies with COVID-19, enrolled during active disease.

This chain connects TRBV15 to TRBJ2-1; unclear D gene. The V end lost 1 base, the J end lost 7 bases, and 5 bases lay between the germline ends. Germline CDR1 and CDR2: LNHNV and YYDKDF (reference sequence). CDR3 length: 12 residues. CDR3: CATSRVKNEQFF. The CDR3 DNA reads TGTGCCACCAGCAGAGTTAAAAATGAGCAGTTCTTC.

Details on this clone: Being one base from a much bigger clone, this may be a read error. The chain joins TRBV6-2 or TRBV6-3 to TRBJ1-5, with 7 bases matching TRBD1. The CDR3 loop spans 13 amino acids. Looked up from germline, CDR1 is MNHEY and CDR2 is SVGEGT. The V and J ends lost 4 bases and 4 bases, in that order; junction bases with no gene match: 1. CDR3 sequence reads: CASSSTGNQPQHF. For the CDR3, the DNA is TGTGCCAGCAGTTCGACAGGGAATCAGCCCCAGCATTTT.

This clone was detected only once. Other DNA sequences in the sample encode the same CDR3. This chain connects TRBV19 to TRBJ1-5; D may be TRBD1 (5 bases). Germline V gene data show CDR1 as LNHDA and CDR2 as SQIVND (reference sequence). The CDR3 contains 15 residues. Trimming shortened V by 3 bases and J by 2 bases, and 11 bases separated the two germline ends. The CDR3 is CASSMGQGGNQPQHF. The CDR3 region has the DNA TGTGCCAGTAGTATGGGGCAGGGTGGCAATCAGCCCCAGCATTTT.

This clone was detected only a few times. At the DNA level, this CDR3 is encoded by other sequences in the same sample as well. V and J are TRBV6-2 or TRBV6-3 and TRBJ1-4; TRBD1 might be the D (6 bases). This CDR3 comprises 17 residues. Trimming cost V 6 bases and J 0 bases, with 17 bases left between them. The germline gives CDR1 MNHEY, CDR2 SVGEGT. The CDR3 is CASSLRTATATNEKLFF. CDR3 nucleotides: TGTGCCAGCAGCCTAAGGACAGCCACAGCAACTAATGAAAAACTGTTTTTT.

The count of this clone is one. The CDR3 region has the DNA TGCCCCACCAGCCCGGGGGGGACAGGGGCCTCGATCGGCTACGAGCAGTACTTC. This translates into CPTSPGGTGASIGYEQYF. The rearrangement joins TRBV5-1 to TRBJ2-7, with 10 bases lining up with TRBD1. Germline lookup yields CDR1 SGHRS and CDR2 YFSETQ. The CDR3 sequence is 18 residues long.

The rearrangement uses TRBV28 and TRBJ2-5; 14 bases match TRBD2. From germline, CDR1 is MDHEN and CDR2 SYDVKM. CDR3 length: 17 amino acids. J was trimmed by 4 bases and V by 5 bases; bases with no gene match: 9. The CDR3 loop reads CASSTRGLAGGLETQYF. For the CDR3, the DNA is TGTGCCAGCAGTACCCGCGGACTAGCGGGAGGTTTAGAGACCCAGTACTTC.

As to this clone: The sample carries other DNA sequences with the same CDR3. CDR3 sequence: CASSLTSGNTGELFF. DNA for the CDR3: TGTGCCAGCAGCCTGACTAGCGGGAACACCGGGGAGCTGTTTTTT. The J gene is TRBJ2-2, the V gene TRBV7-9, with 9 positions matching TRBD2. The CDR3 contains 15 residues. Looked up from germline, CDR1 is SEHNR and CDR2 is FQNEAQ (reference sequence). The trim removed 5 bases at V and 1 base at J, leaving 2 bases unmatched. Drawing the rest from reference TRBV7-9 and TRBJ2-2, the complete variable domain is DTGVSQNPRHKITKRGQNVTFRCDPISEHNRLYWYRQTLGQGPEFLTYFQNEAQLEKSRLLSDRFSAERPKGSFSTLEIQRTEQGDSAMYLCASSLTSGNTGELFFGEGSRLTVL.

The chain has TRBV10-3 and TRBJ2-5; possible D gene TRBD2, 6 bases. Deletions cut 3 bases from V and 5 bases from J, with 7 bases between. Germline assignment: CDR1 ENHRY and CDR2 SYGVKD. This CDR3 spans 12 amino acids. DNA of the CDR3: TGTGCCATCAGTGACGCGGGGGAGACCCAGTACTTC. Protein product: CAISDAGETQYF.

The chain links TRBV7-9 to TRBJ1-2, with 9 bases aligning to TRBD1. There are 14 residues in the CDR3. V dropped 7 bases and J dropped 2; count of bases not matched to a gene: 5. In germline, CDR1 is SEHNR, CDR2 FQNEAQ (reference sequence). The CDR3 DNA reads TGTGCCAGCACGGGACAGGGAGGAAACTATGGCTACACCTTC. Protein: CASTGQGGNYGYTF.

Written as DNA, the CDR3 is TGTGCCAGCAGTTCGGGCCGGACAGCTAATCAGCCCCAGCATTTT. Its protein is CASSSGRTANQPQHF. The V and J genes are TRBV6-2 or TRBV6-3 and TRBJ1-5; D perhaps matches TRBD1 (6 bases). CDR3 length: 15 amino acids. CDR1 is MNHEY, CDR2 SVGEGT, per germline. Trimming stripped 4 bases from V and 4 bases from J, with 14 bases between.

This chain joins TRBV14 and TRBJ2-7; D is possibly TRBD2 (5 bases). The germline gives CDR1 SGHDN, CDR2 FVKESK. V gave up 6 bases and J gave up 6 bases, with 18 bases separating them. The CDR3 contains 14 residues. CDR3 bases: TGTGCCAGCAGTCGAGGGTCCCCTGAGATCGAGCAGTACTTC. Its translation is CASSRGSPEIEQYF.

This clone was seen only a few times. Here the CDR3 DNA reads TGCGCCAGTAGGGAGGGAACAGCTATCCGCCAGTACTTC. Amino acid sequence: CASREGTAIRQYF. The V and J genes are TRBV10-2 and TRBJ2-7; 7 bases line up with TRBD2. The CDR3 runs to 13 residues. Germline loops: CDR1 WSHSY, CDR2 SAAADI. With 9 bases clipped from V and 10 bases from J, the junction kept 15 bases outside the gene matches.

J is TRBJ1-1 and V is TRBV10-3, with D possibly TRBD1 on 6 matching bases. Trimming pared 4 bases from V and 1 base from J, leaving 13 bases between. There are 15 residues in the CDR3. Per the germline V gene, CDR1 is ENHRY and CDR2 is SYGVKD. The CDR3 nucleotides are TGTGCCATCAGTGCCTCTGGACAGAAGAACACTGAAGCTTTCTTT. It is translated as CAISASGQKNTEAFF.

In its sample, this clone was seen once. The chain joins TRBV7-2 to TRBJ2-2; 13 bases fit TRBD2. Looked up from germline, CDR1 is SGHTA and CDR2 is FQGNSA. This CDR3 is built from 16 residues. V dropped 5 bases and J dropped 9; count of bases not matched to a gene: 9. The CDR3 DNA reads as TGTGCCAGCAGCCCCCGGACTAGCGGGAGTACCCGGGAGCTGTTTTTT. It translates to CASSPRTSGSTRELFF. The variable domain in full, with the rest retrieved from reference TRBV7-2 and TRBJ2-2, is GAGVSQSPSNKVTEKGKDVELRCDPISGHTALYWYRQSLGQGLEFLIYFQGNSAPDKSGLPSDRFSAERTGGSVSTLTIQRTQQEDSAVYLCASSPRTSGSTRELFFGEGSRLTVL.

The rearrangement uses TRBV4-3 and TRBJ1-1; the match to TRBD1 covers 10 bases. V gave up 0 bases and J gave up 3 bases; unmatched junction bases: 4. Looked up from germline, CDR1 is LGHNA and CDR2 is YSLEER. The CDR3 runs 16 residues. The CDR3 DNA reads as TGCGCCAGCAGCCAAGAGACGGGACAGGGGCACACTGAAGCTTTCTTT. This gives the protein CASSQETGQGHTEAFF.

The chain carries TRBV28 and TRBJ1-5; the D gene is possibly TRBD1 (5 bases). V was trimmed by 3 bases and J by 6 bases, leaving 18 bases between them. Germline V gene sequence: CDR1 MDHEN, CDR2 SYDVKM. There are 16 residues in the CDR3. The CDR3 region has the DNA TGTGCCAGCAGTTTCCCTAGGGGCGCTGGTCGTCAGCCCCAGCATTTT. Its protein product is CASSFPRGAGRQPQHF.

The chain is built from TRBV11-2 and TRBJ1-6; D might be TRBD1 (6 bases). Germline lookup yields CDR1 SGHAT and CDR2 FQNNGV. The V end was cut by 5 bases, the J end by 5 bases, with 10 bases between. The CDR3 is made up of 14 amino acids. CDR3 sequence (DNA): TGTGCCAGCAGCCCACAGGGAAATAATTCACCCCTCCACTTT. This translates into CASSPQGNNSPLHF.

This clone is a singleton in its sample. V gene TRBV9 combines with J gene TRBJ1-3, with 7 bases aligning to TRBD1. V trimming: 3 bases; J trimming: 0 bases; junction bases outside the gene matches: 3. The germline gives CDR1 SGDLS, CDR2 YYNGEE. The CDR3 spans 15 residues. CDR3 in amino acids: CASSASGGSGNTIYF. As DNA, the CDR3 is TGTGCCAGCAGCGCCTCAGGGGGCTCTGGAAACACCATATATTTT.